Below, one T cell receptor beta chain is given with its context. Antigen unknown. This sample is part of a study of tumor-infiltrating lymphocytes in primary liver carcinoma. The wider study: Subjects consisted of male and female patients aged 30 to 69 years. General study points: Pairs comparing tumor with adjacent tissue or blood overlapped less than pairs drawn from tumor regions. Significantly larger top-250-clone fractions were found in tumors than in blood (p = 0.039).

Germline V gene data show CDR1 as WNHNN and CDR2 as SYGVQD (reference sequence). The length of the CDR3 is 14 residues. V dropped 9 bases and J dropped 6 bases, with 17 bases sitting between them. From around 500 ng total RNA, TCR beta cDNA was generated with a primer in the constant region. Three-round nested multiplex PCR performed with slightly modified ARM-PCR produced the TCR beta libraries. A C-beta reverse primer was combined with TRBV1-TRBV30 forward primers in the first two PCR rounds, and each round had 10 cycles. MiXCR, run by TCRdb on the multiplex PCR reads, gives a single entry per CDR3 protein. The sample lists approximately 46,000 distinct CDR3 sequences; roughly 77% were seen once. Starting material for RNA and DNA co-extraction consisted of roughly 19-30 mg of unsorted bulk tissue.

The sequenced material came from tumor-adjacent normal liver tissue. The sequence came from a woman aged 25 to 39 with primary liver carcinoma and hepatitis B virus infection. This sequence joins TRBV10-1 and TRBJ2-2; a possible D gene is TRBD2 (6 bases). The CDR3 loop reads CASSNGSDPGELFF. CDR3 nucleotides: TGCGCCAGTTCAAACGGGAGCGATCCCGGGGAGCTGTTTTTT.